The 28 T cell receptor beta chains reported below all come from one sample, sequenced in a study of OX40 agonist ivuxolimab in advanced cancers. TCRdb's table, derived via immunoSEQ multiplex PCR, lists solely in-frame clones and lacks some. The data show over 65,000 clones, 80% to 95% seen once. The sequences come from CD4+ or CD8+ T cells sorted from blood, collected in a trial of the OX40 agonist ivuxolimab. The receptor set was obtained from an adult with an advanced solid tumor such as melanoma, head and neck, liver or kidney cancer.

This clone was counted only a few times. The chain couples TRBV10-3 to TRBJ1-2; the D is unclear. CDR3 length: 14 residues. Germline CDR1 reads ENHRY; CDR2 reads SYGVKD. V gave up 1 base and J gave up 1 base, with 7 bases separating them. The CDR3 loop is CAISEFEDNYGYTF. CDR3 coding DNA: TGTGCCATCAGTGAGTTTGAAGATAACTATGGCTACACCTTC.

This clone was picked up a small number of times. The rearrangement links TRBV19 to TRBJ2-3; 8 bases are shared with TRBD1. This CDR3 has 15 residues. The germline gives CDR1 LNHDA, CDR2 SQIVND (reference sequence). J lost 2 bases, V lost 3 bases, and 4 bases had no gene match. This CDR3 is CASSIPRGLTDTQYF. Here the CDR3 DNA reads TGTGCCAGTAGTATCCCCAGGGGGCTCACAGATACGCAGTATTTT.

This chain uses TRBV30 with TRBJ1-5; 10 bases match TRBD1. The ends lost 0 bases at V and 4 bases at J; junction bases unmatched: 9. The CDR3 runs to 17 residues. Germline V gene data show CDR1 as GTSNPN and CDR2 as SVGIG (reference sequence). The CDR3 DNA is TGTGCCTGGAGTGTAGGTTATGGGGACAGGGGTAATCAGCCCCAGCATTTT. Translating gives CAWSVGYGDRGNQPQHF. The variable domain in full, with the rest retrieved from reference TRBV30 and TRBJ1-5, is SQTIHQWPATLVQPVGSPLSLECTVEGTSNPNLYWYRQAAGRGLQLLFYSVGIGQISSEVPQNLSASRPQDRQFILSSKKLLLSDSGFYLCAWSVGYGDRGNQPQHFGDGTRLSIL.

The chain employs TRBV11-2 and TRBJ2-7; tentative D call: TRBD2 (5 bases). The CDR3 runs to 11 residues. Trimming removed 6 bases from V and 3 bases from J, with 6 bases in between. Germline-derived CDR1 and CDR2 are SGHAT and FQNNGV. The DNA for the CDR3 is TGTGCCAGCAGTCGGGGCTACGAGCAGTACTTC. The encoded protein is CASSRGYEQYF. Full variable domain (rest looked up from reference TRBV11-2 and TRBJ2-7): EAGVAQSPRYKIIEKRQSVAFWCNPISGHATLYWYQQILGQGPKLLIQFQNNGVVDDSQLPKDRFSAERLKGVDSTLKIQPAKLEDSAVYLCASSRGYEQYFGPGTRLTVT.

The chain joins TRBV7-3 to TRBJ1-2; 7 bases are shared with TRBD1. Germline assignment: CDR1 SGHTA and CDR2 FQGTGA. CDR3 size: 15 residues. The V and J ends lost 5 bases and 7 bases, in that order; junction bases with no gene match: 13. In DNA form, the CDR3 reads TGTGCCAGCAGCCCCGAACCCGACAGGGCAGGTGGCTACACCTTC. Amino acids: CASSPEPDRAGGYTF.

CDR3 amino acids: CASSVTSGVDTQYF. CDR3 nucleotide sequence: TGTGCCAGCAGCGTGACTTCAGGGGTAGATACGCAGTATTTT. This rearrangement joins TRBV5-6 to TRBJ2-3; tentatively, D is TRBD1 (6 bases). V lost 4 bases to trimming and J lost 5 bases, with 14 bases between them. This CDR3 is 14 amino acids long. CDR1 and CDR2 (germline): SGHDT, YYEEEE.

CDR3 bases: TGTGCCAGCAGCCCCTCGGGTGGAGTCGGGGGCTACACCTTC. Translating gives CASSPSGGVGGYTF. The J gene is TRBJ1-2, the V gene TRBV9; D remains unclear. Trimming pared 4 bases from V and 8 bases from J, leaving 18 bases between. This CDR3 region has 14 residues. Germline CDR1 SGDLS, CDR2 YYNGEE.

The rearrangement links TRBV6-5 to TRBJ1-1; a possible D gene is TRBD1 (5 bases). CDR1 and CDR2 from the germline V gene are MNHEY and SVGAGI. This CDR3 spans 13 amino acids. The V end was cut by 2 bases, the J end by 3 bases, with 7 bases between. The DNA for the CDR3 is TGTGCCAGCAGTTACGGCAGGGACACTGAAGCTTTCTTT. It translates to CASSYGRDTEAFF.

In DNA, the CDR3 is TGTGCCAGTAGCTCGGGACAGCTATACAATGAGCAGTTCTTC. Its translation is CASSSGQLYNEQFF. The chain uses TRBV19 and TRBJ2-1, with 7 bases lining up with TRBD1. Germline CDR1 is LNHDA and CDR2 is SQIVND (reference sequence). This CDR3 has 14 amino acids. Losses at the gene ends were 6 bases for V and 4 bases for J; bases not matched to a gene: 6.

V usage is TRBV5-1 and J usage is TRBJ2-5; 7 nucleotides line up with TRBD1. Germline CDR1 reads SGHRS; CDR2 reads YFSETQ. CDR3 length equals 16 residues. With 0 bases clipped from V and 2 bases from J, the junction kept 7 bases outside the gene matches. The CDR3 spells CASSLGPYRGQETQYF. As DNA, the CDR3 is TGCGCCAGCAGCTTGGGGCCCTACAGGGGACAAGAGACCCAGTACTTC.

V gene TRBV27 combines with J gene TRBJ2-6, with D unclear. The V gene's germline CDR1 is MNHEY and CDR2 SMNVEV (reference sequence). Trimming left V 3 bases short and J 0 bases short, with 0 bases between. This CDR3 spans 13 amino acids. CDR3: CASSFSGANVLTF. The CDR3 DNA is TGTGCCAGCAGTTTCTCTGGGGCCAACGTCCTGACTTTC.

The chain combines TRBV7-9 with TRBJ1-5, with TRBD1 matching over 10 bases. The germline CDR1 and CDR2 sequences are SEHNR and FQNEAQ (reference sequence). This CDR3 contains 14 residues. Trimming removed 5 bases from V and 5 bases from J; junction bases left unmatched: 3. The CDR3 loop is CASSPTGGDQPQHF. In nucleotides, the CDR3 is TGTGCCAGCAGCCCGACAGGGGGCGATCAGCCCCAGCATTTT.

V gene TRBV10-2 combines with J gene TRBJ2-7; D is unresolved. With 2 bases removed from V and 0 bases from J, the gap between germline ends came to 5 bases. The CDR3 length is 13 residues. Germline lookup yields CDR1 WSHSY and CDR2 SAAADI. For the CDR3, the DNA is TGCGCCAGCAGTGAGAGCAGCTCCTACGAGCAGTACTTC. This codes for CASSESSSYEQYF.

In its sample, this clone was seen once. The chain recombines TRBV5-6 with TRBJ2-5; D remains unclear. The V gene's germline CDR1 is SGHDT and CDR2 YYEEEE. V lost 0 bases and J lost 2, with 5 bases in between. The CDR3 loop spans 13 amino acids. The CDR3 nucleotides are TGTGCCAGCAGCTTGGACTGGCAAGAGACCCAGTACTTC. Its protein is CASSLDWQETQYF. Supplemented by reference TRBV5-6 and TRBJ2-5, the full variable domain reads DAGVTQSPTHLIKTRGQQVTLRCSPKSGHDTVSWYQQALGQGPQFIFQYYEEEERQRGNFPDRFSGHQFPNYSSELNVNALLLGDSALYLCASSLDWQETQYFGPGTRLLVL.

This chain links TRBV11-2 with TRBJ2-5; tentatively, D is TRBD2 (6 bases). The germline gives CDR1 SGHAT, CDR2 FQNNGV. Trimming took off 2 bases at V and 4 bases at J, with 11 bases between the two ends. CDR3 length: 14 amino acids. As DNA, the CDR3 is TGTGCCAGCAGCTTAAATCCCGGGAGAGAGACCCAGTACTTC. This translates into CASSLNPGRETQYF.

The rearrangement links TRBV5-1 to TRBJ2-1; D is uncertain. Trimming left V 0 bases short and J 4 bases short, with 8 bases between. The CDR3 length is 14 residues. CDR1 and CDR2 (germline): SGHRS, YFSETQ. The CDR3 protein is CASSLELGYNEQFF. CDR3 nucleotide sequence: TGCGCCAGCAGCTTGGAGTTGGGGTACAATGAGCAGTTCTTC.

The V call is TRBV28, the J call TRBJ1-5; D is possibly TRBD1 (6 bases). Trimming stripped 3 bases from V and 5 bases from J, with 14 bases between. This CDR3 is 15 amino acids long. Germline CDR1 and CDR2: MDHEN and SYDVKM. The CDR3 loop is CASSFQGRFDQPQHF. In DNA, the CDR3 is TGTGCCAGCAGTTTCCAGGGGCGCTTTGATCAGCCCCAGCATTTT. Full variable domain (rest looked up from reference TRBV28 and TRBJ1-5): DVKVTQSSRYLVKRTGEKVFLECVQDMDHENMFWYRQDPGLGLRLIYFSYDVKMKEKGDIPEGYSVSREKKERFSLILESASTNQTSMYLCASSFQGRFDQPQHFGDGTRLSIL.

The J gene is TRBJ2-7, the V gene TRBV5-5, with 7 bases identical to TRBD1. With V trimmed by 2 bases and J by 2 bases, 13 bases remained unmatched. The germline V gene encodes CDR1 SGHKS and CDR2 YYEKEE (reference sequence). This CDR3 has 17 residues. CDR3 protein: CASSFGLLTGQPYEQYF. DNA of the CDR3: TGTGCCAGCAGCTTCGGTCTCCTGACAGGGCAACCCTACGAGCAGTACTTC. Using reference TRBV5-5 and TRBJ2-7 for the parts outside the CDR3, the full variable domain is DAGVTQSPTHLIKTRGQQVTLRCSPISGHKSVSWYQQVLGQGPQFIFQYYEKEERGRGNFPDRFSARQFPNYSSELNVNALLLGDSALYLCASSFGLLTGQPYEQYFGPGTRLTVT.

The chain joins TRBV6-5 to TRBJ1-2; 9 bases match TRBD1. From germline, CDR1 is MNHEY and CDR2 SVGAGI. J lost 8 bases, V lost 8 bases, and 3 bases had no gene match. The CDR3 is 11 amino acids. CDR3 sequence: CASGTGRGYTF. As DNA, the CDR3 is TGTGCCAGCGGGACAGGGCGAGGCTACACCTTC.

The chain links TRBV25-1 to TRBJ2-7; possibly TRBD2 for D (7 bases). Trimming took 1 base from V and 7 from J, leaving 11 bases between them. The CDR3 covers 13 residues. Germline values: CDR1 MGHDK, CDR2 SYGVNS. CDR3 bases: TGTGCCAGCAGTGAATTCGGGGGGCGGGAGCAGTACTTC. The encoded protein is CASSEFGGREQYF.

The chain recombines TRBV7-2 with TRBJ2-3, with a possible D match to TRBD1 (5 bases). Germline CDR1 and CDR2: SGHTA and FQGNSA. CDR3 length: 14 amino acids. Trimming cost V 4 bases and J 5 bases, with 13 bases left between them. The CDR3 DNA follows: TGTGCCAGCAGCTCTCCACCAGGGAAAGATACGCAGTATTTT. Its protein is CASSSPPGKDTQYF.

This clone has just one count. The rearrangement uses TRBV7-9 and TRBJ2-4; 10 positions agree with TRBD1. Per germline, CDR1 SEHNR and CDR2 FQNEAQ (reference sequence). The CDR3 totals 16 residues. The ends lost 6 bases at V and 2 bases at J; junction bases unmatched: 7. The DNA of the CDR3 is TGTGCCAGCAGTCTCTGGGGACAGGGGTCCAAAAACATTCAGTACTTC. Its protein is CASSLWGQGSKNIQYF. The variable domain in full, completed from reference TRBV7-9 and TRBJ2-4, reads DTGVSQNPRHKITKRGQNVTFRCDPISEHNRLYWYRQTLGQGPEFLTYFQNEAQLEKSRLLSDRFSAERPKGSFSTLEIQRTEQGDSAMYLCASSLWGQGSKNIQYFGAGTRLSVL.

The rearrangement joins TRBV29-1 to TRBJ1-5, with no clear D. Trimming left V 5 bases short and J 3 bases short, with 8 bases between. CDR1 and CDR2 from the germline V gene are SQVTM and ANQGSEA. The CDR3 has 12 amino acids. As DNA, the CDR3 is TGCAGCGTTTCTGACCCCAATCAGCCCCAGCATTTT. Translating it yields CSVSDPNQPQHF.

The chain employs TRBV4-1 and TRBJ2-1, with 10 bases lining up with TRBD1. There are 15 residues in the CDR3. Trimming cost V 2 bases and J 13 bases; bases outside gene matches: 11. Germline V lookup: CDR1 MGHRA, CDR2 YSYEKL. The CDR3 sequence is CASSQIGTGDHRQFF. CDR3 coding DNA: TGCGCCAGCAGCCAAATCGGGACAGGGGACCACAGACAGTTCTTC.

This clone is labeled medium-sized. The chain links TRBV5-1 to TRBJ1-2; perhaps TRBD1 as D (6 bases). V was clipped by 0 bases and J by 2 bases, with 8 bases between them. There are 14 residues in the CDR3. The germline CDR1 and CDR2 sequences are SGHRS and YFSETQ. DNA of the CDR3: TGCGCCAGCAGCTTGGGACAGGCCAACTATGGCTACACCTTC. Translated: CASSLGQANYGYTF.

The chain uses TRBV18 and TRBJ1-2, with D maybe TRBD1 (6 bases). Per the germline V gene, CDR1 is KGHSH and CDR2 is LQKENI. The V end was cut by 0 bases, the J end by 1 base, with 12 bases between. The CDR3 totals 16 residues. CDR3: CASSPPTGGDNYGYTF. DNA of the CDR3: TGTGCCAGCTCACCACCGACGGGGGGCGATAACTATGGCTACACCTTC.

The chain links TRBV30 to TRBJ1-5; D remains unclear. The V and J ends lost 5 bases and 3 bases respectively, with 8 bases between them. CDR3 length equals 12 residues. Looked up from germline, CDR1 is GTSNPN and CDR2 is SVGIG (reference sequence). CDR3 region: CAWQDNNQPQHF. In DNA, the CDR3 is TGTGCCTGGCAAGACAACAATCAGCCCCAGCATTTT.

This chain uses TRBV7-9 with TRBJ2-3; D remains unclear. The ends were cut back, 0 bases at V and 0 bases at J, with 7 bases in the middle. Germline V gene sequence: CDR1 SEHNR, CDR2 FQNEAQ (reference sequence). The CDR3 extends over 15 amino acids. The CDR3 DNA reads as TGTGCCAGCAGCTTAGCTACTTCTAGCACAGATACGCAGTATTTT. Its translation: CASSLATSSTDTQYF.